Shown below are 15 T cell receptor beta chains from a single sample sequenced in a study of T cells in Graves' hyperthyroidism and ophthalmopathy. RNA transcripts yielded amplified TCR beta CDR3 regions. The HTBI primer set was used in a first-round RT-PCR of the TCR CDR3. TCRdb called the multiplex PCR reads again in MiXCR, with one record for every CDR3 protein. The sample contains roughly 500,000 distinct CDR3 sequences, around a quarter of which appear only once. The material sequenced was blood. The source is a woman aged 30 to 39 with Graves' ophthalmopathy.

The J gene is TRBJ2-5, the V gene TRBV6-1; D ambiguous. V was cut by 8 bases and J by 1 base, with 11 bases left in between. Germline values: CDR1 MNHNS, CDR2 SASEGT. CDR3 length equals 13 residues. The CDR3 spells CASETTRQETQYF. The CDR3 DNA is TGTGCCAGCGAAACCACCCGCCAAGAGACCCAGTACTTC.

In its sample, this clonotype was seen a few times. The chain links TRBV11-1 to TRBJ1-1; D not resolved. Germline-derived CDR1 and CDR2 are SGHAT and FQDESV (reference sequence). V lost 3 bases and J lost 1, with 21 bases in between. The CDR3 covers 18 residues. In nucleotides, the CDR3 is TGTGCCAGCAGCTTCTTTCGTTTAGTGGGATTCCCGAACACTGAAGCTTTCTTT. Encoded protein: CASSFFRLVGFPNTEAFF.

Ten or more counts support this clonotype. The rearrangement links TRBV6-8 to TRBJ2-5; the D gene is possibly TRBD1 (5 bases). The CDR3 has 16 residues. Trimming removed 7 bases at V and 1 base at J, with 19 bases between. Germline-derived CDR1 and CDR2 are MNHGY and SAAAGT. The CDR3 region has the DNA TGTGCCAGCAAGACGACCGCGTATAGGGGCCAAGAGACCCAGTACTTC. As protein: CASKTTAYRGQETQYF.

The chain has TRBV6-1 and TRBJ2-7; D uncertain. The CDR3 length is 14 residues. Germline V gives CDR1 MNHNS, CDR2 SASEGT. The V and J ends lost 11 bases and 0 bases respectively, with 17 bases between them. This CDR3 is CAGGLGSSSYEQYF. In DNA form, the CDR3 reads TGTGCCGGTGGGTTGGGGTCTAGCTCCTACGAGCAGTACTTC.

The chain employs TRBV12-3 or TRBV12-4 and TRBJ2-7; 7 bases align to TRBD2. The junction had 8 bases not matched to a gene; V was cut back by 0 bases and J by 6 bases. The CDR3 contains 15 residues. CDR3 nucleotide sequence: TGTGCCAGCAGTTTAGCGCCCCAACTAGCGCGCGAGCAGTACTTC. Translating it yields CASSLAPQLAREQYF.

This chain uses TRBV6-1 with TRBJ2-5, with TRBD2 matching 10 bases. The V and J ends lost 6 bases and 2 bases, in that order; junction bases with no gene match: 6. This CDR3 contains 15 residues. Germline CDR1 reads MNHNS; CDR2 reads SASEGT. The CDR3 DNA reads TGTGCCAGCAGCCCGGGACTAGCGATGCAAGAGACCCAGTACTTC. It encodes CASSPGLAMQETQYF.

This clonotype has ten or more counts. The chain is built from TRBV6-5 and TRBJ1-2, with D uncertain. Germline V lookup: CDR1 MNHEY, CDR2 SVGAGI. The ends were cut back, 6 bases at V and 1 base at J, with 12 bases in the middle. This CDR3 contains 14 residues. The CDR3 DNA follows: TGTGCCAGCAGGCGGGTTCGGAATAACTATGGCTACACCTTC. This translates into CASRRVRNNYGYTF.

As to this clonotype: A read error may produce the germline difference seen at one junction end. This sequence joins TRBV19 and TRBJ1-1; D is unresolved. The CDR3 length is 13 residues. CDR1 is LNHDA, CDR2 SQIVND, per germline (reference sequence). The CDR3 loop reads CVSIGKGPSEAFF. The CDR3 nucleotides read TGTGTCAGTATCGGGAAGGGCCCAAGTGAAGCTTTCTTT.

This clonotype showed up many times. This chain joins TRBV10-3 and TRBJ1-1; TRBD1 matches at 7 bases. V lost 4 bases, J lost 5 bases, and 7 bases stayed unmatched. The germline V gene encodes CDR1 ENHRY and CDR2 SYGVKD. The CDR3 is 14 residues long. DNA of the CDR3: TGTGCCATCAGTGCCCTGACAGGGAGTACTGAAGCTTTCTTT. Translation gives CAISALTGSTEAFF.

The chain uses TRBV12-3 or TRBV12-4 and TRBJ2-7, with D possibly TRBD1 on 7 matching bases. The CDR3 is made up of 15 amino acids. Trimming stripped 5 bases from V and 4 bases from J, with 18 bases between. CDR3: CASSEAGGQRYEQYF. CDR3 in DNA: TGTGCCAGCAGTGAAGCCGGGGGACAGCGATACGAGCAGTACTTC.

This clonotype was counted many times. The chain is built from TRBV5-1 and TRBJ1-1; 9 bases fit TRBD1. The CDR3 length is 17 residues. Germline CDR1 and CDR2: SGHRS and YFSETQ. The V and J ends lost 4 bases and 0 bases, in that order; junction bases with no gene match: 10. The CDR3 region has the DNA TGCGCCAGCAGCGGCGGGACAGGGTACCGGATGAACACTGAAGCTTTCTTT. Its translation is CASSGGTGYRMNTEAFF.

In its sample, this clonotype was seen many times. The J gene is TRBJ1-1, the V gene TRBV2; D ambiguous. Germline values: CDR1 SNHLY, CDR2 FYNNEI. This CDR3 comprises 11 residues. The V end lost 6 bases, the J end lost 5 bases, and 7 bases lay between the germline ends. CDR3 sequence: CASSWETEAFF. DNA of the CDR3: TGTGCCAGCAGCTGGGAAACTGAAGCTTTCTTT.

CDR3 in DNA: TGTGCCAGCAGCTTAGCTGGGGGGGCCGGGGTTGTGCAGTACTTC. The encoded protein is CASSLAGGAGVVQYF. This chain connects TRBV7-9 to TRBJ2-7, with a tentative D call TRBD2 (7 bases). The CDR3 covers 15 residues. V lost 0 bases to trimming and J lost 9 bases, with 18 bases between them. CDR1 is SEHNR, CDR2 FQNEAQ, per germline (reference sequence).

Many counts were recorded for this clonotype. CDR3 loop: CASSSSNGYTF. CDR3 nucleotides: TGTGCCAGCAGTTCCAGTAATGGCTACACCTTC. The chain uses TRBV27 and TRBJ1-2; the D is unclear. This CDR3 region has 11 residues. Germline V CDR1 and CDR2: MNHEY, SMNVEV (reference sequence). The V end was cut by 4 bases, the J end by 6 bases, with 6 bases between.

The chain uses TRBV5-6 and TRBJ2-2; no reliable D call. Trimming shortened V by 2 bases and J by 5 bases, and 16 bases separated the two germline ends. The CDR3 has 16 residues. CDR1 and CDR2 (germline): SGHDT, YYEEEE. The DNA for the CDR3 is TGTGCCAGCAGCTTCTTTTTCGTCAAGGGTACCGGGGAGCTGTTTTTT. This gives the protein CASSFFFVKGTGELFF. Complete variable domain (other parts from reference TRBV5-6 and TRBJ2-2): DAGVTQSPTHLIKTRGQQVTLRCSPKSGHDTVSWYQQALGQGPQFIFQYYEEEERQRGNFPDRFSGHQFPNYSSELNVNALLLGDSALYLCASSFFFVKGTGELFFGEGSRLTVL.